The 20 T cell receptor beta chains listed next were all sequenced from one sample in a study of blood T cell repertoires in COVID-19. This table comes from immunoSEQ multiplex PCR, and its TCRdb copy is limited to in-frame clones, with some not included. The sample includes approximately 210,000 clones, around 85% seen only once; the top ten take 0.78%. The sequencing input was peripheral blood. The receptor source for this set is a woman in her 70s with acute or convalescent COVID-19.

The V gene is TRBV6-4, the J gene TRBJ1-1, with TRBD1 matching over 7 bases. CDR3 length: 14 amino acids. V lost 7 bases, J lost 6 bases, and 11 bases stayed unmatched. Germline CDR1 MRHNA, CDR2 SNTAGT. In DNA form, the CDR3 reads TGTGCCAGCACTCCAGGGGGTTCTGTGGCTGAAGCTTTCTTT. Its translation is CASTPGGSVAEAFF.

The V and J genes are TRBV14 and TRBJ2-3; the match to TRBD2 covers 8 bases. CDR3 length equals 15 residues. J lost 3 bases, V lost 6 bases, and 8 bases had no gene match. The V gene's germline CDR1 is SGHDN and CDR2 FVKESK. Written as DNA, the CDR3 is TGTGCCAGCAGTCGACTAGCGCCGACTACAGATACGCAGTATTTT. Encoded protein: CASSRLAPTTDTQYF.

The gene calls are TRBV2 and TRBJ2-2; D might be TRBD1 (6 bases). The CDR3 is 15 residues long. Trimming stripped 11 bases from V and 5 bases from J, with 21 bases between. Germline V CDR1 and CDR2: SNHLY, FYNNEI. The CDR3 sequence is CAGSISDRGTGELFF. The CDR3 DNA reads as TGTGCCGGGAGTATTAGCGATAGGGGGACCGGGGAGCTGTTTTTT.

The J gene is TRBJ2-5, the V gene TRBV11-2; TRBD1 matches at 8 bases. CDR3 length: 14 amino acids. Germline loops: CDR1 SGHAT, CDR2 FQNNGV. The V gene end was trimmed by 5 bases and the J gene end by 4 bases; junction bases not matched to a gene: 6. The CDR3 DNA sequence: TGTGCCAGCAGCACGTGGACAGGGAGAGAGACCCAGTACTTC. This translates into CASSTWTGRETQYF.

The V call is TRBV19, the J call TRBJ1-5; weak D call: TRBD1 (5 bases). Germline loops: CDR1 LNHDA, CDR2 SQIVND (reference sequence). The V and J ends lost 7 bases and 6 bases respectively, with 16 bases between them. The CDR3 totals 14 residues. The chain's CDR3 is CASMVGGYGQPQHF. The CDR3 DNA sequence: TGTGCCAGTATGGTCGGGGGATATGGTCAGCCCCAGCATTTT.

The J gene is TRBJ1-2, the V gene TRBV6-5; D not resolved. Germline CDR1 MNHEY, CDR2 SVGAGI. Between the trimmed V and J ends, which lost 6 bases and 8 bases, there was a span of 13 bases. The CDR3 has 12 amino acids. The CDR3 DNA sequence: TGTGCCAGCAGCCTAGACGAGAGGGGCTACACCTTC. Encoded protein: CASSLDERGYTF.

The chain joins TRBV6-2 or TRBV6-3 to TRBJ2-7, with D possibly TRBD2 on 6 matching bases. CDR1 is MNHEY, CDR2 SVGEGT, per germline. The germline V and J ends were trimmed by 2 bases and 1 base, with 9 bases remaining between them. The CDR3 sequence is 14 residues long. The CDR3 spells CASSYLEGSYEQYF. The CDR3 DNA is TGTGCCAGCAGTTACCTGGAGGGGTCCTACGAGCAGTACTTC.

CDR3 nucleotide sequence: TGCGCCAGCAGTGAAAGGAGGGTCGAGCAGTACTTC. This codes for CASSERRVEQYF. The rearrangement uses TRBV10-1 and TRBJ2-7; tentatively, D is TRBD2 (6 bases). The V end lost 3 bases, the J end lost 6 bases, and 9 bases lay between the germline ends. CDR3 length equals 12 residues. Germline lookup yields CDR1 WNHNN and CDR2 SYGVQD (reference sequence).

The chain employs TRBV18 and TRBJ2-7, with 8 bases matching TRBD1. V dropped 6 bases and J dropped 4; count of bases not matched to a gene: 8. There are 14 residues in the CDR3. CDR1 is KGHSH and CDR2 is LQKENI in the germline V gene. CDR3 sequence reads: CASSPRQGSYEQYF. As DNA, the CDR3 is TGTGCCAGCTCCCCAAGACAGGGGTCGTACGAGCAGTACTTC.

This clone was observed once. V usage is TRBV28 and J usage is TRBJ2-3; 11 nucleotides line up with TRBD1. The V segment lost 5 bases and the J segment 6 bases; nucleotides outside the gene matches: 10. This CDR3 comprises 16 residues. Germline V lookup: CDR1 MDHEN, CDR2 SYDVKM. CDR3 sequence (DNA): TGTGCCAGCAGTGGGCCGGGACAGGGGGTTGTGGATACGCAGTATTTT. It codes for CASSGPGQGVVDTQYF.

In its sample, this clone was seen once. The CDR3 DNA reads TGTGCCAGCAGTTACGAGGCGAGTGCTAATGAAAAACTGTTTTTT. Translating gives CASSYEASANEKLFF. The V and J genes are TRBV6-6 and TRBJ1-4, with unresolved D. Germline CDR1 MNHNY, CDR2 SVGAGI (reference sequence). Trimming pared 2 bases from V and 3 bases from J, leaving 10 bases between. This CDR3 comprises 15 residues.

This sequence joins TRBV24-1 and TRBJ1-2; TRBD1 matches 9 bases. The V gene's germline CDR1 is KGHDR and CDR2 SFDVKD. Unmatched junction bases numbered 12, after V lost 7 bases and J lost 4 bases. This CDR3 region has 16 residues. The CDR3 sequence: CATSDPQGQGFYGYTF. DNA of the CDR3: TGTGCCACCAGCGACCCTCAAGGACAGGGGTTCTATGGCTACACCTTC.

The J gene is TRBJ1-1, the V gene TRBV18, with D maybe TRBD1 (5 bases). This CDR3 contains 15 residues. Per germline, CDR1 KGHSH and CDR2 LQKENI. The V end was cut by 2 bases, the J end by 0 bases, with 10 bases between. This CDR3 reads CASSPGAPVNTEAFF. The DNA of the CDR3 is TGTGCCAGCTCACCAGGGGCCCCCGTGAACACTGAAGCTTTCTTT.

The rearrangement links TRBV3-1 (or the pseudogene TRBV3-2) to TRBJ1-3; D unclear. Trimming took off 8 bases at V and 1 base at J, with 9 bases between the two ends. CDR3 size: 13 residues. Germline V gene lookup returns CDR1 LGHDT and CDR2 YNNKEL (reference sequence). The CDR3 bases are TGTGCCAGCGACGCAGGTTCTGGAAACACCATATATTTT. It translates to CASDAGSGNTIYF.

The rearrangement uses TRBV3-1 (or the pseudogene TRBV3-2) and TRBJ2-6; D is unresolved. CDR3 length: 15 residues. Trimming removed 7 bases at V and 2 bases at J, with 12 bases between. Germline CDR1 LGHDT, CDR2 YNNKEL (reference sequence). The CDR3 sequence: CASNAGSTGANVLTF. Here the CDR3 DNA reads TGTGCCAGCAACGCAGGCTCGACTGGGGCCAACGTCCTGACTTTC.

The genes are TRBV29-1 and TRBJ2-7; the D gene is possibly TRBD2 (7 bases). In germline, CDR1 is SQVTM, CDR2 ANQGSEA. The CDR3 has 15 amino acids. V was shortened by 2 bases and J by 1 base, with 15 bases between the two germline ends. CDR3 coding DNA: TGCAGCGTTGAAAATCGGCGGGGGCGTTCCTACGAGCAGTACTTC. This codes for CSVENRRGRSYEQYF.

The chain uses TRBV3-1 (or the pseudogene TRBV3-2) and TRBJ2-7; 12 nucleotides line up with TRBD2. The V gene's germline CDR1 is LGHDT and CDR2 YNNKEL (reference sequence). This CDR3 region has 16 residues. J was trimmed by 2 bases and V by 4 bases; bases with no gene match: 6. In DNA form, the CDR3 reads TGTGCCAGCAGCCCAAGACTAGCGGGAGTTCCCTACGAGCAGTACTTC. It encodes CASSPRLAGVPYEQYF.

V and J are TRBV5-4 and TRBJ2-5; D is perhaps TRBD2 (6 bases). Germline V gene data show CDR1 as SGHNT and CDR2 as YYREEE (reference sequence). Trimming cost V 6 bases and J 3 bases, with 21 bases left between them. The CDR3 runs 16 residues. The CDR3 is CASIEGGRKGEETQYF. CDR3 DNA sequence: TGTGCCAGCATCGAAGGAGGGAGGAAGGGTGAAGAGACCCAGTACTTC.

This rearrangement joins TRBV28 to TRBJ1-4; D perhaps matches TRBD1 (5 bases). V dropped 11 bases and J dropped 5 bases, with 18 bases sitting between them. The germline V gene encodes CDR1 MDHEN and CDR2 SYDVKM. This CDR3 spans 14 amino acids. Here the CDR3 DNA reads TGTGCCGCGGGGCAAGGGGACCTCAATGAAAAACTGTTTTTT. Its protein product is CAAGQGDLNEKLFF.

The rearrangement uses TRBV3-1 (or the pseudogene TRBV3-2) and TRBJ2-2; 9 bases are shared with TRBD1. From germline, CDR1 is LGHDT and CDR2 YNNKEL (reference sequence). V was pared by 4 bases and J by 4 bases, with 7 bases of the junction left unmatched. The CDR3 sequence is 16 residues long. For the CDR3, the DNA is TGTGCCAGCAGCCGCGTGGGGACAGGGAGCACCGGGGAGCTGTTTTTT. Residues: CASSRVGTGSTGELFF.